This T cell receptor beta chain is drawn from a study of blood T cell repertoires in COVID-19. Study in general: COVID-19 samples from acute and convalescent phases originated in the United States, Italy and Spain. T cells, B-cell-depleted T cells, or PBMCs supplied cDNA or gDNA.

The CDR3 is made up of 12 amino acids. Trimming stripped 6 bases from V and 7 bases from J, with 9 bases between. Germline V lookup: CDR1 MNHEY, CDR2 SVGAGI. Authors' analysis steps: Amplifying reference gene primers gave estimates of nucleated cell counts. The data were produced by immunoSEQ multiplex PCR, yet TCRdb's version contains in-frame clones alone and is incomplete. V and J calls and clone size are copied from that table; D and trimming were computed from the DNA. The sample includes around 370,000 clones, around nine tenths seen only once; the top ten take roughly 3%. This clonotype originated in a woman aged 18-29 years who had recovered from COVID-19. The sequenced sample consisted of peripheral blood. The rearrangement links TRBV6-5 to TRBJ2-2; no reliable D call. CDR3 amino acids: CASSRVGGELFF. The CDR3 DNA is TGTGCCAGCAGCCGGGTCGGCGGGGAGCTGTTTTTT.